The 22 T cell receptor beta chains listed next were all sequenced from one sample in a study of cytomegalovirus exposure and HLA in healthy donors. Primers: 60 Vbeta forward and 13 Jbeta reverse. Method: immunoSEQ multiplex PCR; TCRdb's copy keeps in-frame clones and lacks some. Found here are about 200,000 clones, about four fifths of them singletons; the top ten hold less than 2%. Sequencing input: PBMCs. Source of these receptors: a girl aged 10 to 17 in good health and CMV-seropositive.

The chain recombines TRBV12-5 with TRBJ1-2; D ambiguous. The CDR3 is 12 residues long. Germline V gene data show CDR1 as LGHNT and CDR2 as FRNRAP. The V and J ends lost 7 bases and 2 bases respectively, with 8 bases between them. For the CDR3, the DNA is TGTGCTAGTGTTGGCTCAAACTATGGCTACACCTTC. It codes for CASVGSNYGYTF.

This clone was seen only a few times. The genes are TRBV4-2 and TRBJ1-1; 11 bases match TRBD1. The junction had 9 bases not matched to a gene; V was cut back by 2 bases and J by 1 base. Germline V lookup: CDR1 LGHNA, CDR2 YNFKEQ. There are 18 residues in the CDR3. CDR3 DNA sequence: TGTGCCAGCAGCCAAACCCTGGACAGGGGGCGGGGGAACACTGAAGCTTTCTTT. It is translated as CASSQTLDRGRGNTEAFF.

This clone was detected a few times. The CDR3 sequence: CASSSYSGGPGYEQYF. The CDR3 DNA follows: TGTGCCAGCAGTTCTTATAGCGGGGGGCCTGGCTACGAGCAGTACTTC. The chain carries TRBV6-5 and TRBJ2-7, with 10 positions matching TRBD2. Germline V lookup: CDR1 MNHEY, CDR2 SVGAGI. The CDR3 loop spans 16 amino acids. Germline trimming cut 4 bases from V and 3 bases from J; bases unmatched to any gene: 9.

The rearrangement joins TRBV14 to TRBJ1-6; D gene uncertain. This CDR3 spans 15 amino acids. Trimming pared 4 bases from V and 9 bases from J, leaving 16 bases between. Germline loops: CDR1 SGHDN, CDR2 FVKESK. The CDR3 loop is CASSLFDRSGSPLHF. The CDR3 bases are TGTGCCAGCAGCCTTTTCGATAGGTCGGGTTCACCCCTCCACTTT.

J is TRBJ2-7 and V is TRBV11-3; D is perhaps TRBD1 (6 bases). Per the germline V gene, CDR1 is SGHNT and CDR2 is YENEEA. Trimming took off 5 bases at V and 6 bases at J, with 14 bases between the two ends. The CDR3 is 13 residues long. CDR3 DNA: TGTGCCAGCAGCGCGTTAGAAGGGGGCGAGCAGTACTTC. Protein sequence: CASSALEGGEQYF.

This clone occurred once. This chain uses TRBV6-6 with TRBJ2-3; D perhaps matches TRBD1 (7 bases). This CDR3 has 14 amino acids. Germline CDR1 and CDR2: MNHNY and SVGAGI (reference sequence). Between the trimmed V and J ends, which lost 11 bases and 8 bases, there was a span of 23 bases. CDR3 sequence reads: CAGRDSGPRGTQYF. CDR3 DNA: TGTGCCGGTAGGGACAGCGGGCCGCGGGGTACGCAGTATTTT.

The CDR3 DNA reads TGTGCCAGCAGCTTAGCGCCAGCGCCGTACCAAGAGACCCAGTACTTC. The encoded protein is CASSLAPAPYQETQYF. The gene calls are TRBV7-6 and TRBJ2-5, with D unclear. Germline CDR1 and CDR2: SGHVS and FNYEAQ. This CDR3 is 16 amino acids long. V was trimmed by 0 bases and J by 0 bases, leaving 11 bases between them.

This clone was seen more than once but under ten times. The chain couples TRBV7-6 to TRBJ1-1; D call uncertain. The CDR3 consists of 13 residues. V shed 5 bases and J shed 3 bases, with 10 bases lying between them. Germline CDR1 is SGHVS and CDR2 is FNYEAQ. CDR3 sequence: CASSPVGDTEAFF. CDR3 sequence (DNA): TGTGCCAGCAGCCCCGTCGGGGACACTGAAGCTTTCTTT.

V usage is TRBV4-2 and J usage is TRBJ2-3; 7 nucleotides align to TRBD2. The germline CDR1 and CDR2 sequences are LGHNA and YNFKEQ. V gave up 0 bases and J gave up 1 base; unmatched junction bases: 1. This CDR3 region has 15 residues. CDR3 amino acids: CASSQDAGGTDTQYF. CDR3 coding DNA: TGTGCCAGCAGCCAAGATGCGGGGGGCACAGATACGCAGTATTTT.

V is TRBV9 and J is TRBJ1-3; no clear D. The germline V gene encodes CDR1 SGDLS and CDR2 YYNGEE. This CDR3 contains 14 residues. Deletions cut 5 bases from V and 8 bases from J, with 17 bases between. The CDR3 loop is CASSNGMAGDTIYF. The CDR3 nucleotides are TGTGCCAGCAGTAACGGTATGGCCGGGGACACCATATATTTT.

The chain has TRBV19 and TRBJ2-1; 8 nucleotides agree with TRBD2. The CDR3 spans 14 residues. With 6 bases clipped from V and 4 bases from J, the junction kept 5 bases outside the gene matches. Looked up from germline, CDR1 is LNHDA and CDR2 is SQIVND (reference sequence). CDR3 in DNA: TGTGCCAGTAGCTTCAGCGGGGGTTACAATGAGCAGTTCTTC. As protein: CASSFSGGYNEQFF.

The CDR3 region is CASSLGYGSNQPQHF. DNA of the CDR3: TGTGCCAGCAGCTTAGGCTACGGGAGCAATCAGCCCCAGCATTTT. The chain carries TRBV7-8 and TRBJ1-5; D not certain. V gave up 1 base and J gave up 1 base, with 8 bases separating them. The CDR3 is made up of 15 amino acids. The germline V gene has CDR1 SGHVS and CDR2 FQNEAQ.

V and J are TRBV7-2 and TRBJ1-6; no definite D call. V was trimmed by 5 bases and J by 9 bases, leaving 8 bases between them. The CDR3 is made up of 12 amino acids. Germline V gene lookup returns CDR1 SGHTA and CDR2 FQGNSA. CDR3 in DNA: TGTGCCAGCAGCGTACCCAGTTCACCCCTCCACTTT. This gives the protein CASSVPSSPLHF.

The chain links TRBV27 to TRBJ1-1, with D possibly TRBD1 on 6 matching bases. Germline CDR1 reads MNHEY; CDR2 reads SMNVEV (reference sequence). The CDR3 consists of 18 residues. V shed 5 bases and J shed 3 bases, with 25 bases lying between them. The DNA of the CDR3 is TGTGCCAGCAGTCCCCAGGGGATCGGGTTGCGTGGAGACACTGAAGCTTTCTTT. Translated: CASSPQGIGLRGDTEAFF.

V usage is TRBV11-2 and J usage is TRBJ2-2; 8 nucleotides agree with TRBD2. Germline V CDR1 and CDR2: SGHAT, FQNNGV. J lost 7 bases, V lost 1 base, and 11 bases had no gene match. This CDR3 region has 17 residues. The chain's CDR3 is CASSLGRGSGGSGELFF. CDR3 DNA: TGTGCCAGCAGCTTAGGCCGGGGAAGCGGGGGTAGCGGGGAGCTGTTTTTT.

The CDR3 sequence is CASTPGMNTEAFF. The CDR3 DNA is TGTGCCAGTACCCCAGGGATGAACACTGAAGCTTTCTTT. This chain connects TRBV19 to TRBJ1-1, with a tentative D call TRBD1 (5 bases). This CDR3 region has 13 residues. Germline CDR1 is LNHDA and CDR2 is SQIVND (reference sequence). The V end was cut by 7 bases, the J end by 0 bases, with 9 bases between. The entire variable domain, with the rest obtained from reference TRBV19 and TRBJ1-1, is as follows: DGGITQSPKYLFRKEGQNVTLSCEQNLNHDAMYWYRQDPGQGLRLIYYSQIVNDFQKGDIAEGYSVSREKKESFPLTVTSAQKNPTAFYLCASTPGMNTEAFFGQGTRLTVV.

The rearrangement joins TRBV16 to TRBJ2-1; 7 nucleotides line up with TRBD1. The CDR3 covers 13 residues. Germline trimming cut 2 bases from V and 6 bases from J; bases unmatched to any gene: 1. Looked up from germline, CDR1 is KGHSY and CDR2 is FQNENV. The CDR3 sequence is CASSQNRGNEQFF. The CDR3 nucleotides read TGTGCCAGCAGCCAAAACAGGGGCAATGAGCAGTTCTTC.

This chain uses TRBV4-3 with TRBJ2-3, with TRBD2 matching over 7 bases. The CDR3 covers 14 residues. Germline CDR1 reads LGHNA; CDR2 reads YSLEER. V dropped 4 bases and J dropped 6; count of bases not matched to a gene: 7. The chain's CDR3 is CASSPGRGIDTQYF. The CDR3 DNA sequence: TGCGCCAGCAGCCCGGGGCGGGGGATTGATACGCAGTATTTT.

The table lists this clone with a count of one. This chain's CDR3 is CASSGGPRGQANEQFF. In DNA form, the CDR3 reads TGTGCCAGCAGCGGAGGACCCCGGGGACAGGCTAATGAGCAGTTCTTC. The chain is built from TRBV7-9 and TRBJ2-1; TRBD1 aligns across 8 bases. The CDR3 totals 16 residues. CDR1 is SEHNR, CDR2 FQNEAQ, per germline (reference sequence). With V trimmed by 5 bases and J by 7 bases, 13 bases remained unmatched. Combining the CDR3 with reference TRBV7-9 and TRBJ2-1 gives the whole variable domain DTGVSQNPRHKITKRGQNVTFRCDPISEHNRLYWYRQTLGQGPEFLTYFQNEAQLEKSRLLSDRFSAERPKGSFSTLEIQRTEQGDSAMYLCASSGGPRGQANEQFFGPGTRLTVL.

This sequence joins TRBV6-5 and TRBJ2-7, with a tentative D call TRBD2 (6 bases). This CDR3 has 14 amino acids. The ends were cut back, 0 bases at V and 5 bases at J, with 11 bases in the middle. The germline V gene has CDR1 MNHEY and CDR2 SVGAGI. The CDR3 here is CASSYSPGEDEQYF. CDR3 in DNA: TGTGCCAGCAGTTACTCTCCTGGGGAGGACGAGCAGTACTTC.

The gene calls are TRBV10-3 and TRBJ1-4, with D maybe TRBD1 (5 bases). Germline V gene data show CDR1 as ENHRY and CDR2 as SYGVKD. Trimming cost V 2 bases and J 8 bases, with 12 bases left between them. The CDR3 loop spans 14 amino acids. As DNA, the CDR3 is TGTGCCATCAGTGAGATGTCGGGGGGGGAAAAACTGTTTTTT. As protein: CAISEMSGGEKLFF.

This clone occurred a few times. The rearrangement uses TRBV7-8 and TRBJ2-5; TRBD2 matches 11 bases. The CDR3 runs to 17 residues. With V trimmed by 1 base and J by 2 bases, 6 bases remained unmatched. Looked up from germline, CDR1 is SGHVS and CDR2 is FQNEAQ. The CDR3 region is CASSLVRLAGGQETQYF. In DNA form, the CDR3 reads TGTGCCAGCAGCTTAGTACGATTAGCGGGGGGGCAAGAGACCCAGTACTTC.